Described below is a single T cell receptor (beta chain) sequence and its context. What it binds is unknown. The sample originates from a study of cytomegalovirus exposure and HLA in healthy donors. General study results and limits: In the roughly 120 validation repertoires, a later analysis found that first-cohort TCR clusters tended to co-occur. A classifier reportedly called cytomegalovirus status with high sensitivity and specificity.

Sequencing was performed with immunoSEQ multiplex PCR; in TCRdb, only in-frame clones are kept and a portion is missing. The profile shows about 82,000 clones, 93% of them singletons. V was shortened by 7 bases and J by 0 bases, with 15 bases between the two germline ends. CDR1 is MRHNA and CDR2 is SNTAGT in the germline V gene. The CDR3 extends over 16 amino acids. This TCR was sampled from a man younger than 35 in good health and CMV-seronegative. The chain combines TRBV6-4 with TRBJ2-2; tentative D call: TRBD1 (5 bases). Source material: PBMCs. The CDR3 is CASNRRGPTNTGELFF. CDR3 coding DNA: TGTGCCAGCAACCGAAGGGGCCCGACGAACACCGGGGAGCTGTTTTTT.